This is a list of T cell receptor beta chains from one sample in a study of sequential checkpoint blockade in melanoma. TCRdb's copy holds only in-frame clones and misses some; the assay was immunoSEQ multiplex PCR. The data contain 6,200 or so clones, 15% to 20% of them singletons. The input for sequencing was tumor tissue (inferred from file names), taken from a patient given nivolumab and ipilimumab in sequence. The receptors come from a human donor with melanoma. Both conserved end residues are trimmed from each CDR3. For some rows the clone size is stated as once, few or many, or as a class when expanded; others skip it.

abundance: many
v_gene: TRBV7-1
CDR3aa: ASSVGQNNEQF

abundance: NA
v_gene: TRBV11-3
CDR3aa: ASSGQNENEKLF

abundance: many
v_gene: TRBV11-3
CDR3aa: ASSLGRPWNEQF

abundance: medium-sized
v_gene: TRBV6-8
CDR3aa: ASRKPGQYNEQF

abundance: medium-sized
v_gene: TRBV5-1
CDR3aa: ASSTTGGPYEQY

abundance: medium-sized
v_gene: TRBV9
CDR3aa: ASGRSATNEKLF

abundance: many
v_gene: TRBV9
CDR3aa: ASSVASGDETQY

abundance: NA
v_gene: TRBV18
CDR3aa: ASSLSYSGGKDTQY

abundance: few
v_gene: TRBV29-1
CDR3aa: SVDRTNTEAF

abundance: NA
v_gene: TRBV19
CDR3aa: ASSLFEEQY

abundance: NA
v_gene: TRBV5-1
CDR3aa: ASSPRGGVGEKLF

abundance: few
v_gene: TRBV19
CDR3aa: ASSFTNTEAF

abundance: many
v_gene: TRBV4-1
CDR3aa: ASSQDQGRGTYEQY

abundance: few
v_gene: TRBV6-8
CDR3aa: ASTRPYSYEQY

abundance: few
v_gene: TRBV6-8
CDR3aa: ASRPEANTGELF

abundance: NA
v_gene: TRBV30
CDR3aa: AWSNRLYEQY

abundance: NA
v_gene: TRBV9
CDR3aa: ASSEFITRAF

abundance: NA
v_gene: TRBV5-1
CDR3aa: ASKDTLPGETQY

abundance: NA
v_gene: TRBV18
CDR3aa: ASSPSENNYGYT

abundance: NA
v_gene: TRBV5-1
CDR3aa: ASSLGWSSGNTIY

abundance: NA
v_gene: TRBV6-8
CDR3aa: ASSPLAGGRTGELF

abundance: many
v_gene: TRBV6-8
CDR3aa: ASSYAGTVYYGYT

abundance: many
v_gene: TRBV11-3
CDR3aa: ASSFQGVGQGGSPLH

abundance: medium-sized
v_gene: TRBV29-1
CDR3aa: SVGDKDLNEKLF

abundance: many
v_gene: TRBV6-8
CDR3aa: ASSYPGSGGGGLEHRGAV

abundance: few
v_gene: TRBV18
CDR3aa: ASSPTGTEVEQY

abundance: few
v_gene: TRBV15
CDR3aa: ATSRQRTGGTQY

abundance: NA
v_gene: TRBV19
CDR3aa: ASSTQGNNQPQH

abundance: many
v_gene: TRBV11-3
CDR3aa: ASSATGEGYGYT

abundance: medium-sized
v_gene: TRBV9
CDR3aa: ASSVGPPWETQY

abundance: NA
v_gene: TRBV10-3
CDR3aa: ASCIDSNQPQH

abundance: many
v_gene: TRBV11-3
CDR3aa: ASSRYAGTALPEQY

abundance: medium-sized
v_gene: TRBV29-1
CDR3aa: SADHGNTEAF

abundance: NA
v_gene: TRBV29-1
CDR3aa: SVEDPLAGKGGDTQY

abundance: NA
v_gene: TRBV19
CDR3aa: ASSGQGASNEQF

abundance: NA
v_gene: TRBV14
CDR3aa: ASSQVGGADTEAF

abundance: many
v_gene: TRBV9
CDR3aa: ASSGGPAGVTDTQY

abundance: few
v_gene: TRBV12-5
CDR3aa: ASAPGRGALYEQY

abundance: NA
v_gene: TRBV29-1
CDR3aa: SVVGPSGANVLT

abundance: few
v_gene: TRBV30
CDR3aa: AWSGEDNQPQH

abundance: NA
v_gene: TRBV14
CDR3aa: ASSQYLSNYNEQF

abundance: few
v_gene: TRBV6-8
CDR3aa: ASSSWLAGGQETQY

abundance: many
v_gene: TRBV6-8
CDR3aa: ASSHAGTGLGGNQPQH

abundance: medium-sized
v_gene: TRBV30
CDR3aa: AWSVRYEQF

abundance: NA
v_gene: TRBV30
CDR3aa: AWKRRTNNSPLH

abundance: NA
v_gene: TRBV6-8
CDR3aa: ASGTLPPYEQY

abundance: few
v_gene: TRBV25-1
CDR3aa: ASSDGTAVTEAF